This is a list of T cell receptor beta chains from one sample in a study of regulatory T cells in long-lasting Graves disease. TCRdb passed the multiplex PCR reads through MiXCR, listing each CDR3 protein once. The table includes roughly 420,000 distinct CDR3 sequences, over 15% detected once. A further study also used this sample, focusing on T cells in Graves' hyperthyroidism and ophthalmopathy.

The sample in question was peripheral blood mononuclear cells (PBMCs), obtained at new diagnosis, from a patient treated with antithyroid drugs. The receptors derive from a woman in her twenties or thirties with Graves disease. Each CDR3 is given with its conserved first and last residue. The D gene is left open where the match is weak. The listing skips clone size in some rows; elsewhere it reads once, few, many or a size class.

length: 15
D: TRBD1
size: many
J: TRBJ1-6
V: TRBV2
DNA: TGTGCCAGCAGACTGGACAGGCTGACTAATTCACCCCTCCACTTT
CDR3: CASRLDRLTNSPLHF

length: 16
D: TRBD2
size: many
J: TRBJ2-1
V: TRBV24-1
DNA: TGTGCCACCAGTGAGGATAGCGGGAGTGTCTACAATGAGCAGTTCTTC
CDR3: CATSEDSGSVYNEQFF

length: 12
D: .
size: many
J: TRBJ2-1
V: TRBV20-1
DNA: TGCAGTGCATATCACGGGAGCTATGAGCAGTTCTTC
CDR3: CSAYHGSYEQFF

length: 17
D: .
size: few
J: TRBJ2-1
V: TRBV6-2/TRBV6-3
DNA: TGTGCCAGCAGTTACGGTTCGGGAGAGGATGGTTACAATGAGCAGTTCTTC
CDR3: CASSYGSGEDGYNEQFF

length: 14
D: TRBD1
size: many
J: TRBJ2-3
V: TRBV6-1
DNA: TGTGCCAGCAGGGGACAGATCAGACCAGATACGCAGTATTTT
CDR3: CASRGQIRPDTQYF

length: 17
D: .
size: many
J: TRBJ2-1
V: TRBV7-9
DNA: TGTGCCAGCAGCCTCGGCAAAATTTACACCTTATACAATGAGCAGTTCTTC
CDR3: CASSLGKIYTLYNEQFF

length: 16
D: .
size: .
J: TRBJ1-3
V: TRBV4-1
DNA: TGCGCCAGCAGCCAAGAACAGGGCCTCTCTGGAAACACCATATATTTT
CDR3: CASSQEQGLSGNTIYF

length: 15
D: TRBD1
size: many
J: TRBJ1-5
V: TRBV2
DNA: TGTGCCAGCAATCCAGGGGGATATGGCAATCAGCCCCAGCATTTT
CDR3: CASNPGGYGNQPQHF

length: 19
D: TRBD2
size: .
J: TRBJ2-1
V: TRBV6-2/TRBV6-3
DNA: TGTGCCAGCAGGTCCGGGACTAGCGGGAGGGCAATCTCCTACAATGAGCAGTTCTTC
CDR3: CASRSGTSGRAISYNEQFF

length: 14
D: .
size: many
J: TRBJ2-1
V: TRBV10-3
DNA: TGTGCCATCAAGTTCGAGGGAGATTACAATGAGCAGTTCTTC
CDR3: CAIKFEGDYNEQFF

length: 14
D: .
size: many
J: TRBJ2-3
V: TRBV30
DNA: TGTGCCTGGAGTGTACGGGGGTTCGGGAATACGCAGTATTTT
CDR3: CAWSVRGFGNTQYF

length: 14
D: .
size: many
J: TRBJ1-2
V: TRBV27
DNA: TGTGCCAGCAAAGCGGGGGGCGCTTACTATGGCTACACCTTC
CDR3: CASKAGGAYYGYTF

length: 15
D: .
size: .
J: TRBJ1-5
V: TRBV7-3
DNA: TGTGCCAGCAGCTTAACGTTTGACCTCAATCAGCCCCAGCATTTT
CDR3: CASSLTFDLNQPQHF

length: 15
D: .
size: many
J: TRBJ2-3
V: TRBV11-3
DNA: TGTGCCAGCAGCTTAGATCCTTCGACTTTAGATACGCAGTATTTT
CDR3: CASSLDPSTLDTQYF